The 3 T cell receptor beta chains below come from one sample, sequenced in a study of blood T cell repertoires in COVID-19. Profiling relied on immunoSEQ multiplex PCR, and the TCRdb table lists in-frame clones only, not all of them. The data show a few hundred thousand clones, 90% seen once. Sequences were obtained from peripheral blood. These receptors were obtained from a woman between 50 and 59 years old with COVID-19, enrolled during active disease.

This chain joins TRBV6-5 and TRBJ2-3; unclear D gene. Germline V gene data show CDR1 as MNHEY and CDR2 as SVGAGI. The ends were cut back, 6 bases at V and 0 bases at J, with 13 bases in the middle. This CDR3 is 15 amino acids long. As DNA, the CDR3 is TGTGCCAGCAGGAACCTAGATATAAGCACAGATACGCAGTATTTT. Translated, it gives CASRNLDISTDTQYF.

This clone was counted between two and nine times. The chain couples TRBV5-1 to TRBJ2-2, with 8 bases that match TRBD1. There are 16 residues in the CDR3. From germline, CDR1 is SGHRS and CDR2 YFSETQ. The V and J ends lost 0 bases and 3 bases, in that order; junction bases with no gene match: 4. The CDR3: CASSLEGQGDTGELFF. The CDR3 DNA reads TGCGCCAGCAGCTTGGAAGGACAGGGCGACACCGGGGAGCTGTTTTTT.

The chain employs TRBV15 and TRBJ1-1; the match to TRBD1 covers 8 bases. Germline CDR1 and CDR2: LNHNV and YYDKDF (reference sequence). Trimming cost V 2 bases and J 2 bases; bases outside gene matches: 4. The CDR3 sequence is 15 residues long. The CDR3 region is CATSRPGQVNTEAFF. As DNA, the CDR3 is TGTGCCACCAGCAGACCGGGACAGGTCAACACTGAAGCTTTCTTT. The full variable domain, in which reference TRBV15 and TRBJ1-1 provide the parts outside the CDR3, is DAMVIQNPRYQVTQFGKPVTLSCSQTLNHNVMYWYQQKSSQAPKLLFHYYDKDFNNEADTPDNFQSRRPNTSFCFLDIRSPGLGDTAMYLCATSRPGQVNTEAFFGQGTRLTVV.